This paragraph reports one T cell receptor beta chain. This sample is drawn from a study of T cell responses to AZD1222 COVID-19 vaccine. The protocol was immunoSEQ multiplex PCR, while the TCRdb copy is restricted to in-frame clones and leaves out a portion. The table records 150,000 to 200,000 clones, around 92% of them present only once. Germline V gene sequence: CDR1 SGHNT, CDR2 YYREEE (reference sequence). Losses at the gene ends were 3 bases for V and 12 bases for J; bases not matched to a gene: 4. This CDR3 has 12 amino acids. The chain is built from TRBV5-4 and TRBJ1-4; 8 bases map to TRBD1. Sequenced material: peripheral blood, taken on day 0 of AZD1222 vaccination. The clonotype was recovered from an adult in good health. Here the CDR3 DNA reads TGTGCCAGCAGCTATTCGACAGGGGAACTGTTTTTT. Translating gives CASSYSTGELFF. Full variable domain (rest looked up from reference TRBV5-4 and TRBJ1-4): ETGVTQSPTHLIKTRGQQVTLRCSSQSGHNTVSWYQQALGQGPQFIFQYYREEENGRGNFPPRFSGLQFPNYSSELNVNALELDDSALYLCASSYSTGELFFGSGTQLSVL.